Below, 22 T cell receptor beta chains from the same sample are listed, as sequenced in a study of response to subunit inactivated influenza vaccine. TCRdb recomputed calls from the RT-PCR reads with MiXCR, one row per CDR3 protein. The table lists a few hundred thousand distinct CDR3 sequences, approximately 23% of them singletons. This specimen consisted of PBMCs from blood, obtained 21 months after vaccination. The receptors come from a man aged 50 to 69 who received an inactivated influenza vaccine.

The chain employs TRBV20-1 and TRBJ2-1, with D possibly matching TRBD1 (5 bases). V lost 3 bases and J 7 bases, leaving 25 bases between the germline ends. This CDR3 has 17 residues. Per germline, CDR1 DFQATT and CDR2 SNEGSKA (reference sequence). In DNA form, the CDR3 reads TGCAGTGCTAGTCCGGACACCGCTCGGTGGGTGAGGAATGAGCAGTTCTTC. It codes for CSASPDTARWVRNEQFF.

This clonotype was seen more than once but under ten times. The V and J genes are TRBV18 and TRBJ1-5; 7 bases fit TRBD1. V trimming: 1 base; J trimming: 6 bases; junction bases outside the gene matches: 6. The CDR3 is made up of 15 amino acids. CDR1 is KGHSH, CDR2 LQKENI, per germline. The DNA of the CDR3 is TGTGCCAGCTCACCACAGGGGGCGAAGGGTCAGCCCCAGCATTTT. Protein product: CASSPQGAKGQPQHF.

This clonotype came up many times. CDR3 sequence reads: CSAPSGGPGRMGGYTF. CDR3 coding DNA: TGCAGTGCCCCCTCGGGCGGGCCAGGGAGAATGGGCGGCTACACCTTC. The rearrangement links TRBV20-1 to TRBJ1-2, with D maybe TRBD1 (5 bases). The CDR3 sequence is 16 residues long. Trimming removed 6 bases at V and 8 bases at J, with 28 bases between. Germline CDR1 is DFQATT and CDR2 is SNEGSKA (reference sequence).

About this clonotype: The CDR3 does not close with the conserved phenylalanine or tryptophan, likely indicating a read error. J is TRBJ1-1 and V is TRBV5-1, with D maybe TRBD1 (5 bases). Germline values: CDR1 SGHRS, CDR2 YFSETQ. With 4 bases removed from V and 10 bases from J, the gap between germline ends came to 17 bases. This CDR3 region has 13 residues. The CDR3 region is CASSGDLSTGAFS. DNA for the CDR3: TGCGCCAGCAGCGGGGACCTTTCCACAGGAGCTTTCTCT.

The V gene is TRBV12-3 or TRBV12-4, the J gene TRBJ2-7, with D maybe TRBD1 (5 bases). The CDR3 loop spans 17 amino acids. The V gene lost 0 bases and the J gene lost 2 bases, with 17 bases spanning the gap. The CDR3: CASSLALTVAETYEQYF. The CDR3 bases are TGTGCCAGCAGTTTAGCGCTGACAGTCGCCGAAACCTACGAGCAGTACTTC.

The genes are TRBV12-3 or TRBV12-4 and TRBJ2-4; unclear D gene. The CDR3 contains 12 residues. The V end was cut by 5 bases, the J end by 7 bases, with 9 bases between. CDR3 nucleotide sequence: TGTGCCAGCAGTACCAGCCTGAACATTCAGTACTTC. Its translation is CASSTSLNIQYF.

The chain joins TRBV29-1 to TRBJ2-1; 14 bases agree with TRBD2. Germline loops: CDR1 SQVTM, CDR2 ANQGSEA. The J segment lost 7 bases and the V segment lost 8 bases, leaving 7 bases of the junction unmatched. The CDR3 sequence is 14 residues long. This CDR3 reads CSILGLAGENEQFF. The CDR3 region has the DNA TGCAGCATTCTGGGACTAGCGGGAGAGAATGAGCAGTTCTTC.

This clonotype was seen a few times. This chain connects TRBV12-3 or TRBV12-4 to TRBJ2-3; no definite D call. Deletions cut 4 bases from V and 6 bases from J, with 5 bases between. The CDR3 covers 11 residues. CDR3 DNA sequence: TGTGCCAGCAGTTCCCGGGATACGCAGTATTTT. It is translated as CASSSRDTQYF.

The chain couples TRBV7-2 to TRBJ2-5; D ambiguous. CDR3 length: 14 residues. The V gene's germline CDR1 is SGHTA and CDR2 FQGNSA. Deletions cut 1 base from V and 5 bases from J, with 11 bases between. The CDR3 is CASSLGRSMETQYF. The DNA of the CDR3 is TGTGCCAGCAGCTTAGGACGGTCCATGGAGACCCAGTACTTC.

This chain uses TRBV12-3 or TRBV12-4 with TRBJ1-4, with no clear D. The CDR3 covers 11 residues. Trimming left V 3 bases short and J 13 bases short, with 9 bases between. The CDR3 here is CASSLTVRLFF. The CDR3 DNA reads TGTGCCAGCAGTTTGACCGTTAGACTGTTTTTT.

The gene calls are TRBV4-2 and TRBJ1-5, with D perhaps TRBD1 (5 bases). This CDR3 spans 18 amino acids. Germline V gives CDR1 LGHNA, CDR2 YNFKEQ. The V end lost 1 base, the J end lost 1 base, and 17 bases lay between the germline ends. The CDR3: CASSQVFGRAGSNQPQHF. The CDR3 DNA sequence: TGTGCCAGCAGCCAAGTGTTTGGCAGGGCGGGCAGCAATCAGCCCCAGCATTTT.

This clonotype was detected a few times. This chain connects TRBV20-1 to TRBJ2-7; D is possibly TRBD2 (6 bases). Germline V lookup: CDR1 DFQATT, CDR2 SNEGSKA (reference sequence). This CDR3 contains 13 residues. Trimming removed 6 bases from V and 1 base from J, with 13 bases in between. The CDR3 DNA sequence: TGCAGTGCCCCCCGGGACTCATCCTACGAGCAGTACTTC. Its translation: CSAPRDSSYEQYF.

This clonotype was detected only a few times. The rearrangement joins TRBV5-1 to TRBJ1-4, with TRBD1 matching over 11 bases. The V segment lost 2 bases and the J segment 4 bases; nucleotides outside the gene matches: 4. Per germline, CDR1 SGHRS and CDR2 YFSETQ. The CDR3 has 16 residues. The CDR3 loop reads CASSFGQGAYNEKLFF. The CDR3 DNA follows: TGCGCCAGCAGCTTCGGACAGGGGGCCTATAATGAAAAACTGTTTTTT.

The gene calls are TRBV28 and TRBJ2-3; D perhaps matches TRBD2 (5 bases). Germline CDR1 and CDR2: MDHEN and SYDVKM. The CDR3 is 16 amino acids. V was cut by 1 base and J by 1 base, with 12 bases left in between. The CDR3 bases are TGTGCCAGCAGTTTATTCGGCGGAGGAGGCACAGATACGCAGTATTTT. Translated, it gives CASSLFGGGGTDTQYF.

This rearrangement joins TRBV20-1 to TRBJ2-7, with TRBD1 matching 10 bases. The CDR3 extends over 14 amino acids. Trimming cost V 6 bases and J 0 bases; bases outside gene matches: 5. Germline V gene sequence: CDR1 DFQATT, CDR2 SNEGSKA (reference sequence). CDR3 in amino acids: CSAEGTGASYEQYF. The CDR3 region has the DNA TGCAGTGCGGAAGGGACAGGGGCCTCCTACGAGCAGTACTTC.

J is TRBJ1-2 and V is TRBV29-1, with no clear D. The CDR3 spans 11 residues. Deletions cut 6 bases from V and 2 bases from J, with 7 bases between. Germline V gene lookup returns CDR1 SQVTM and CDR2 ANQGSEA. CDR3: CSVQQNYGYTF. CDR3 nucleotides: TGCAGCGTACAACAGAACTATGGCTACACCTTC.

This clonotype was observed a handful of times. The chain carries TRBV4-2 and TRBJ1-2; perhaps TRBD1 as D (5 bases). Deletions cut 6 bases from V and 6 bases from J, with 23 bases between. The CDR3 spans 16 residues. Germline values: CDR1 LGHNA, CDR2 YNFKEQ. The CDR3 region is CASRGGTGGRFDGYTF. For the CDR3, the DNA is TGTGCCAGCAGGGGGGGTACGGGGGGAAGGTTCGATGGCTACACCTTC.

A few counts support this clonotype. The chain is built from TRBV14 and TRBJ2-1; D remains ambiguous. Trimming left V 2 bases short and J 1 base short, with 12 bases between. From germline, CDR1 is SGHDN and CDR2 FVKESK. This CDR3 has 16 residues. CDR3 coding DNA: TGTGCCAGCAGCCAATTACTAATCGGGTCCTACAATGAGCAGTTCTTC. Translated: CASSQLLIGSYNEQFF.

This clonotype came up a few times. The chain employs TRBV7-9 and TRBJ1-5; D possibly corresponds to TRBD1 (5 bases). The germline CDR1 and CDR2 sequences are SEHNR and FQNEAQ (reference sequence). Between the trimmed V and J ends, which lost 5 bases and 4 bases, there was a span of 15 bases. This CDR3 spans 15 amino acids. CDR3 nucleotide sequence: TGTGCCAGCAGCCCCTTGGGGGGGACTAATCAGCCCCAGCATTTT. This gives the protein CASSPLGGTNQPQHF.

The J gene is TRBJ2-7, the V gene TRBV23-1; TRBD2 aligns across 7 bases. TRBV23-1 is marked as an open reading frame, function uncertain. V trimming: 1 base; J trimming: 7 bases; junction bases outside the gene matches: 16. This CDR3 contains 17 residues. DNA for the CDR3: TGCGCCAGCAGTCAATTAATCGTCAGCGGGGATCCCCCGGAGCAGTACTTC. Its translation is CASSQLIVSGDPPEQYF.

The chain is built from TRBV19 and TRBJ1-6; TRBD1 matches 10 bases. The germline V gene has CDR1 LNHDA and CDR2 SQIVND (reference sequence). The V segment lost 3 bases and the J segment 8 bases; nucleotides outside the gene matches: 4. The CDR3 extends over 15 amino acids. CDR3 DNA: TGTGCCAGTAGTATGCAGGGACAGGGGTATTCACCCCTCCACTTT. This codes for CASSMQGQGYSPLHF.

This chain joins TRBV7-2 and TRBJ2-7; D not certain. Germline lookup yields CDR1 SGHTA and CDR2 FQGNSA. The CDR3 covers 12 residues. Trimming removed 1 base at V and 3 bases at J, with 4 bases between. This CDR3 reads CASSLGYYEQYF. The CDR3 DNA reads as TGTGCCAGCAGCTTAGGGTACTACGAGCAGTACTTC.